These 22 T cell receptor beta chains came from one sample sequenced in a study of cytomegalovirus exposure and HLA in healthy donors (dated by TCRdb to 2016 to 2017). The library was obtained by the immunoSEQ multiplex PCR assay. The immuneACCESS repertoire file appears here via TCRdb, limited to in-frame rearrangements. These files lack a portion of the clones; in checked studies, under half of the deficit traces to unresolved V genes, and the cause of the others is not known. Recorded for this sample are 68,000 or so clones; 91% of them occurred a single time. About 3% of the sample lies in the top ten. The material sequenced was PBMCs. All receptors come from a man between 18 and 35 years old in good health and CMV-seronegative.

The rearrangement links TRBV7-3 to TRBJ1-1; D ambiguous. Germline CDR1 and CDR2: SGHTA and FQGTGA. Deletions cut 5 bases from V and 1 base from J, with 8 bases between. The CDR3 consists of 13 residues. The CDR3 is CASSTTRNTEAFF. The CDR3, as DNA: TGTGCCAGCAGCACCACACGGAACACTGAAGCTTTCTTT.

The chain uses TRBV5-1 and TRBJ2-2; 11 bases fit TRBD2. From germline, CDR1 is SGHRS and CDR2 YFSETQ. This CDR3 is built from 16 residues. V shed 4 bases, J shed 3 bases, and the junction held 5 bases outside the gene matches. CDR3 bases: TGCGCCAGCAGCAAGACTAGCGGGGAATACACCGGGGAGCTGTTTTTT. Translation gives CASSKTSGEYTGELFF.

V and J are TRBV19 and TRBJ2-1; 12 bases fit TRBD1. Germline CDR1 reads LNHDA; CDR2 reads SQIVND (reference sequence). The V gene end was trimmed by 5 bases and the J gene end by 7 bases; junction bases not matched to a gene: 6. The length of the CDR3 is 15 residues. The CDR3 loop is CASSPRDRGLNEQFF. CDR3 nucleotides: TGTGCCAGTAGTCCCCGGGACAGGGGGCTTAATGAGCAGTTCTTC.

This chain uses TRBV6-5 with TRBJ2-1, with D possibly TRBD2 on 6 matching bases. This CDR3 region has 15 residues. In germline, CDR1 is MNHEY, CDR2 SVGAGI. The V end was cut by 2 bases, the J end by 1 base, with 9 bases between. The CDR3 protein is CASSYAGISYNEQFF. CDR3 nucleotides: TGTGCCAGCAGTTACGCGGGGATATCCTACAATGAGCAGTTCTTC.

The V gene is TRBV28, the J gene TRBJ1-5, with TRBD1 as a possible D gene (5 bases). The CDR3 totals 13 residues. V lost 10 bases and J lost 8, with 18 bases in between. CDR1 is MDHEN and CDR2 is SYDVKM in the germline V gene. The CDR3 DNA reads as TGTGCCACCCTGGGTTGGGGGGAGGAGCCCCAGCATTTT. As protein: CATLGWGEEPQHF.

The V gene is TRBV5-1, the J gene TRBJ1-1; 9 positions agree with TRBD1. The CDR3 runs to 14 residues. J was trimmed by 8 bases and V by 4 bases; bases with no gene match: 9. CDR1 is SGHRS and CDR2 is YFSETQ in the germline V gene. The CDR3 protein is CASSREQGAREAFF. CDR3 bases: TGCGCCAGCAGCCGGGAACAGGGGGCGAGGGAAGCTTTCTTT.

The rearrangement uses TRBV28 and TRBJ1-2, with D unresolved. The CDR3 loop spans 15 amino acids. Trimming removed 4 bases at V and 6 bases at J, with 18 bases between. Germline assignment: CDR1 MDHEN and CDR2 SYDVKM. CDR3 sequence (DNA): TGTGCCAGCAGTTCTCTAGGTTATCCCGGGGATGGCTACACCTTC. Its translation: CASSSLGYPGDGYTF.

The CDR3 DNA sequence: TGTGCCAGCAGCCAAGATAAAGAGACAGGGAACTATGGCTACACCTTC. Its translation: CASSQDKETGNYGYTF. The rearrangement joins TRBV4-2 to TRBJ1-2, with TRBD1 matching over 7 bases. The trim removed 0 bases at V and 2 bases at J, leaving 6 bases unmatched. Germline CDR1 is LGHNA and CDR2 is YNFKEQ. This CDR3 comprises 16 residues.

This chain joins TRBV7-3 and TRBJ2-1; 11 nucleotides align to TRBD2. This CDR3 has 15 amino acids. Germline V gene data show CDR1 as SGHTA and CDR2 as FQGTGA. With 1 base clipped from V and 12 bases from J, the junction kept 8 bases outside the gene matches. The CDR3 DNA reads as TGTGCCAGCAGCTTAAGTCCGACTAGCGGGATGGGGCAGTTCTTC. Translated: CASSLSPTSGMGQFF. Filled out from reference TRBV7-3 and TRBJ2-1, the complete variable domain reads GAGVSQTPSNKVTEKGKYVELRCDPISGHTALYWYRQSLGQGPEFLIYFQGTGAADDSGLPNDRFFAVRPEGSVSTLKIQRTERGDSAVYLCASSLSPTSGMGQFFGPGTRLTVL.

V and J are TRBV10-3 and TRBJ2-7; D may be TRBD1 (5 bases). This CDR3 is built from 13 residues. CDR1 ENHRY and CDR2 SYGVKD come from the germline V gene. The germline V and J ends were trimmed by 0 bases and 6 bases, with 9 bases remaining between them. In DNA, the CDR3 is TGTGCCATCAGTGAGTCGCAGGGAACCGAGCAGTACTTC. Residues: CAISESQGTEQYF.

The CDR3 region has the DNA TGTGCCAGCAGCTTTTCTAGGGGGCAAAGGACTACCCAGTACAATGAGCAGTTCTTC. The encoded protein is CASSFSRGQRTTQYNEQFF. The chain carries TRBV5-4 and TRBJ2-1, with D tentatively TRBD1 (7 bases). The CDR3 consists of 19 residues. Germline values: CDR1 SGHNT, CDR2 YYREEE (reference sequence). V was clipped by 2 bases and J by 4 bases, with 25 bases between them.

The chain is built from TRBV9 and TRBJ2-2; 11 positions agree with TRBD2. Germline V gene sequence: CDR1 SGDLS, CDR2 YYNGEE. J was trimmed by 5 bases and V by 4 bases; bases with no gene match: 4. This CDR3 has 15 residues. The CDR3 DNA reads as TGTGCCAGCAGCACACTAGCGGGAGAGACCGGGGAGCTGTTTTTT. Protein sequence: CASSTLAGETGELFF. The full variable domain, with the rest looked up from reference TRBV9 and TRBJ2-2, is DSGVTQTPKHLITATGQRVTLRCSPRSGDLSVYWYQQSLDQGLQFLIQYYNGEERAKGNILERFSAQQFPDLHSELNLSSLELGDSALYFCASSTLAGETGELFFGEGSRLTVL.

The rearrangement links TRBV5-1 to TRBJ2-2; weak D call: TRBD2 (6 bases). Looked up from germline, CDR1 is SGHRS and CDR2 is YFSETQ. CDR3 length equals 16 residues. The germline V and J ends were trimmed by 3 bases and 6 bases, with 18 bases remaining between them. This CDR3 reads CASSSSGHSIAGELFF. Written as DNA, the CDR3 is TGCGCCAGCAGCTCCAGCGGGCACAGTATTGCCGGGGAGCTGTTTTTT.

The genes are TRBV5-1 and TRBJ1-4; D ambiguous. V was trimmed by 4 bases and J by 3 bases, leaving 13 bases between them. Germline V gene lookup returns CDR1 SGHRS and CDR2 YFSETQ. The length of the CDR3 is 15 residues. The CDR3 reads CASSPFIGANEKLFF. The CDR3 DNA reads TGCGCCAGCAGCCCTTTTATAGGAGCTAATGAAAAACTGTTTTTT.

This CDR3 is CASSSRRVETQYF. CDR3 bases: TGTGCCAGCAGCTCACGTCGGGTTGAGACCCAGTACTTC. The V gene is TRBV7-8, the J gene TRBJ2-5; no clear D. The CDR3 sequence is 13 residues long. Trimming took 4 bases from V and 5 from J, leaving 11 bases between them. Germline loops: CDR1 SGHVS, CDR2 FQNEAQ. The full variable domain, completed using reference TRBV7-8 and TRBJ2-5, is GAGVSQSPRYKVAKRGQDVALRCDPISGHVSLFWYQQALGQGPEFLTYFQNEAQLDKSGLPSDRFFAERPEGSVSTLKIQRTQQEDSAVYLCASSSRRVETQYFGPGTRLLVL.

CDR3 nucleotide sequence: TGTGCCAGCAGCTTAGACCGGAATGAGCAGTTCTTC. Its protein is CASSLDRNEQFF. The J gene is TRBJ2-1, the V gene TRBV7-2, with D uncertain. The CDR3 has 12 residues. V shed 1 base and J shed 7 bases, with 5 bases lying between them. Germline assignment: CDR1 SGHTA and CDR2 FQGNSA.

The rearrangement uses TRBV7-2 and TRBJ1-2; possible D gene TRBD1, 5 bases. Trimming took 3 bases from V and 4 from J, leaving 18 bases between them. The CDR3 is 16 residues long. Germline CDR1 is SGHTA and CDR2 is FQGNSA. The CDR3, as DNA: TGTGCCAGCAGCTTGTCCGTAGCGGGGGGGAGCTATGGCTACACCTTC. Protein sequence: CASSLSVAGGSYGYTF.

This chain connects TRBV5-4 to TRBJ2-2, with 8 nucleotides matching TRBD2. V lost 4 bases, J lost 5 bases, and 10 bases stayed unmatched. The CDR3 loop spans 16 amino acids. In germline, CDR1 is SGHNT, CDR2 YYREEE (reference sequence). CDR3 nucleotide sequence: TGTGCCAGCAGCCCAGACGGGAGGGCCGGTACCGGGGAGCTGTTTTTT. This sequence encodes CASSPDGRAGTGELFF.

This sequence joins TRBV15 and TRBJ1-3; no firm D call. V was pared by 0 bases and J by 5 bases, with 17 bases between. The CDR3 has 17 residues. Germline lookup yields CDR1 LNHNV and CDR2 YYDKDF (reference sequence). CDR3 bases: TGTGCCACCAGCAGAGACTCCGGAGTAGCGATTCGAAACACCATATATTTT. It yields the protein CATSRDSGVAIRNTIYF.

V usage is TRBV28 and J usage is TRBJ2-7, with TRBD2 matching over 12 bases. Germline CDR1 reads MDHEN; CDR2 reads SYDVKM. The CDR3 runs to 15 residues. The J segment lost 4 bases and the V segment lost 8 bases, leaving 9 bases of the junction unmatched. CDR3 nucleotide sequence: TGTGCCAGCCGTGGGGCGACTAGCGGGAGTTACGAGCAGTACTTC. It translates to CASRGATSGSYEQYF.

CDR3 DNA: TGTGCCAGCAGTCCGAATCGGGGGACTAGCGGGAGTAGGGGTGAGCAGTTCTTC. It yields the protein CASSPNRGTSGSRGEQFF. The V and J genes are TRBV27 and TRBJ2-1, with TRBD2 matching 14 bases. There are 18 residues in the CDR3. Unmatched junction bases numbered 15, after V lost 5 bases and J lost 9 bases. Looked up from germline, CDR1 is MNHEY and CDR2 is SMNVEV (reference sequence).

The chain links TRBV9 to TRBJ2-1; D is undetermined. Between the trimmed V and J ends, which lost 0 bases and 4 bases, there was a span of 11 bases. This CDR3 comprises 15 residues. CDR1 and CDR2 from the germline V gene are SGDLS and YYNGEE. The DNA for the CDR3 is TGTGCCAGCAGCGTAGGAAGCGCCACTTACAATGAGCAGTTCTTC. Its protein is CASSVGSATYNEQFF.